These 5 T cell receptor beta chains share one sample of origin, sequenced in a study of T cell clones after liver transplantation. Measured with immunoSEQ multiplex PCR; TCRdb has only the in-frame clones, and not every one. Here the sample spans about 80,000 clones, roughly four fifths being singletons. The specimen was CD4+ T cells from blood, collected 46 months after liver transplant. These receptors were collected from a human patient who received a liver transplant. Some T cells may be transferred from the graft donor.

V and J are TRBV2 and TRBJ2-3; TRBD2 agrees at 8 bases. The CDR3 sequence is 14 residues long. J lost 2 bases, V lost 8 bases, and 6 bases had no gene match. Germline CDR1 and CDR2: SNHLY and FYNNEI. CDR3 sequence (DNA): TGTGCCAGCTTGGCGGGAGGCCACACAGATACGCAGTATTTT. Amino acids: CASLAGGHTDTQYF.

The DNA for the CDR3 is TGTGCCAGCAGTTCGACAGGGGTCGCCGGGGAGCTGTTTTTT. Translated, it gives CASSSTGVAGELFF. V and J are TRBV6-6 and TRBJ2-2; 8 bases agree with TRBD1. CDR3 size: 14 residues. The germline CDR1 and CDR2 sequences are MNHNY and SVGAGI (reference sequence). V shed 4 bases, J shed 6 bases, and the junction held 4 bases outside the gene matches.

This chain links TRBV19 with TRBJ1-1; no reliable D call. Deletions cut 4 bases from V and 1 base from J, with 13 bases between. Germline V gives CDR1 LNHDA, CDR2 SQIVND (reference sequence). There are 15 residues in the CDR3. The CDR3 sequence is CASSRRLLKNTEAFF. The CDR3 coding sequence is TGTGCCAGTAGTAGGCGGCTTTTGAAGAACACTGAAGCTTTCTTT.

The V gene is TRBV5-6, the J gene TRBJ2-7, with 8 bases that match TRBD1. The germline V gene has CDR1 SGHDT and CDR2 YYEEEE. Trimming removed 4 bases from V and 3 bases from J; junction bases left unmatched: 9. The CDR3 spans 15 residues. CDR3 in amino acids: CASSPTTGAGYEQYF. In DNA, the CDR3 is TGTGCCAGCAGCCCAACGACAGGGGCCGGCTACGAGCAGTACTTC.

V is TRBV5-1 and J is TRBJ1-5, with D unresolved. The CDR3 runs 15 residues. Germline CDR1 SGHRS, CDR2 YFSETQ. With 0 bases removed from V and 4 bases from J, the gap between germline ends came to 11 bases. CDR3 in amino acids: CASSLDYGGNQPQHF. The CDR3 region has the DNA TGCGCCAGCAGCTTGGATTACGGAGGGAATCAGCCCCAGCATTTT.